One TCR beta chain is described in this entry. The data derive from a study of cytomegalovirus exposure and HLA in healthy donors. Study summary: Among roughly 180 million T cells, an earlier analysis found 117 million unique TCR beta sequences.

Use of 60 Vbeta and 13 Jbeta primers characterized the PCR. TCRdb keeps only in-frame clones here, not all; method: immunoSEQ multiplex PCR. The sample consists of 170,000 or so clones, around 72% of them appearing once. Germline loops: CDR1 SGHTA, CDR2 FQGNSA. The CDR3 has 12 amino acids. The germline V and J ends were trimmed by 5 bases and 5 bases, with 9 bases remaining between them. This TCR came from a woman aged 45-65 years in good health and CMV-seropositive. Sequenced material: PBMCs. The rearrangement uses TRBV7-2 and TRBJ1-2; D is possibly TRBD1 (6 bases). The CDR3 DNA reads as TGTGCCAGCAGCGCCCAGGGGTATGGCTACACCTTC. This gives the protein CASSAQGYGYTF. Supplemented by reference TRBV7-2 and TRBJ1-2, the full variable domain reads GAGVSQSPSNKVTEKGKDVELRCDPISGHTALYWYRQSLGQGLEFLIYFQGNSAPDKSGLPSDRFSAERTGGSVSTLTIQRTQQEDSAVYLCASSAQGYGYTFGSGTRLTVV.